The 31 T cell receptor beta chains below all came from one sample that was sequenced in a study of blood T cell repertoires in COVID-19. TCRdb's table, derived via immunoSEQ multiplex PCR, lists solely in-frame clones and lacks some. The sample includes about 240,000 clones, 81% of them seen just once. Sequenced: peripheral blood. These receptors originate from a woman of 80 years or more with COVID-19, enrolled during active disease.

This chain joins TRBV5-1 and TRBJ1-5; no clear D gene. From germline, CDR1 is SGHRS and CDR2 YFSETQ. The CDR3 sequence is 13 residues long. V gave up 0 bases and J gave up 7 bases, with 8 bases separating them. The CDR3 reads CASSLEPGQPQHF. For the CDR3, the DNA is TGCGCCAGCAGCTTGGAACCCGGGCAGCCCCAGCATTTT.

For the CDR3, the DNA is TGTGCCAGCAGCTTGGGGAGCCTAGGGAGGGAGACCCAGTACTTC. It codes for CASSLGSLGRETQYF. The V and J genes are TRBV5-6 and TRBJ2-5; D possibly corresponds to TRBD2 (6 bases). CDR3 length: 15 residues. The V gene's germline CDR1 is SGHDT and CDR2 YYEEEE. Trimming removed 0 bases from V and 5 bases from J, with 14 bases in between. Full variable domain (remainder filled in from reference TRBV5-6 and TRBJ2-5): DAGVTQSPTHLIKTRGQQVTLRCSPKSGHDTVSWYQQALGQGPQFIFQYYEEEERQRGNFPDRFSGHQFPNYSSELNVNALLLGDSALYLCASSLGSLGRETQYFGPGTRLLVL.

This chain links TRBV9 with TRBJ1-5; a possible D gene is TRBD1 (6 bases). Germline lookup yields CDR1 SGDLS and CDR2 YYNGEE. CDR3 size: 13 residues. The V and J ends lost 9 bases and 5 bases respectively, with 15 bases between them. In DNA form, the CDR3 reads TGTGCCACCGGGGGGGGGCCTTATCAGCCCCAGCATTTT. Translating gives CATGGGPYQPQHF.

This clone was seen a handful of times. The DNA of the CDR3 is TGTGCCAGCAGTGAAGCTCCTGGGACTAAAGGCTACACCTTC. It encodes CASSEAPGTKGYTF. The V and J genes are TRBV2 and TRBJ1-2; D might be TRBD1 (5 bases). CDR3 size: 14 residues. Trimming took off 0 bases at V and 8 bases at J, with 13 bases between the two ends. Germline CDR1 is SNHLY and CDR2 is FYNNEI.

The chain employs TRBV20-1 and TRBJ2-5, with D unclear. This CDR3 is built from 11 residues. Germline V gives CDR1 DFQATT, CDR2 SNEGSKA (reference sequence). The V gene lost 6 bases and the J gene lost 3 bases, with 8 bases spanning the gap. DNA for the CDR3: TGCAGTGCCCACATCGAAGAGACCCAGTACTTC. As protein: CSAHIEETQYF.

V is TRBV5-4 and J is TRBJ2-7, with D perhaps matching TRBD2 (6 bases). CDR3 length: 15 amino acids. The V end was cut by 0 bases, the J end by 3 bases, with 13 bases between. CDR1 and CDR2 (germline): SGHNT, YYREEE (reference sequence). The CDR3 bases are TGTGCCAGCAGCTTGGCCGGCGGGAATTTCTACGAGCAGTACTTC. This gives the protein CASSLAGGNFYEQYF.

The rearrangement uses TRBV11-2 and TRBJ2-5; 14 bases fit TRBD2. V shed 4 bases and J 5 bases; nucleotides not matched to a gene: 3. The CDR3 consists of 15 residues. CDR1 and CDR2 (germline): SGHAT, FQNNGV. The CDR3 DNA reads TGTGCCAGCAGCTACGGACTAGCGGGGGGTGAGACCCAGTACTTC. It is translated as CASSYGLAGGETQYF.

The chain joins TRBV10-3 to TRBJ2-1; 11 nucleotides agree with TRBD2. Per the germline V gene, CDR1 is ENHRY and CDR2 is SYGVKD. The V segment lost 8 bases and the J segment 1 base; nucleotides outside the gene matches: 10. The CDR3 is made up of 17 amino acids. The DNA for the CDR3 is TGTGCCATCGAGGCTAGCGGGGGGCTACCTTCCTACAATGAGCAGTTCTTC. The encoded protein is CAIEASGGLPSYNEQFF.

V gene TRBV2 combines with J gene TRBJ2-1; 8 nucleotides agree with TRBD1. The germline V gene has CDR1 SNHLY and CDR2 FYNNEI. V was clipped by 5 bases and J by 12 bases; unmatched bases: 12. This CDR3 is 14 amino acids long. The CDR3 is CASSLTGTGVGQFF. Here the CDR3 DNA reads TGTGCCAGCAGTCTAACCGGGACAGGTGTGGGGCAGTTCTTC.

The chain has TRBV6-5 and TRBJ1-5; D is unresolved. V was shortened by 11 bases and J by 9 bases, with 11 bases between the two germline ends. Germline CDR1 and CDR2: MNHEY and SVGAGI. CDR3 length: 10 residues. CDR3 DNA sequence: TGTGCCGCTGGAGGACCGCCCCAGCATTTT. Its protein product is CAAGGPPQHF.

The CDR3 protein is CAWNSFSGNTIYF. In DNA, the CDR3 is TGTGCCTGGAACAGCTTTTCTGGAAACACCATATATTTT. V and J are TRBV30 and TRBJ1-3; D is unresolved. The CDR3 runs to 13 residues. V dropped 4 bases and J dropped 1 base, with 8 bases sitting between them. Germline V gene lookup returns CDR1 GTSNPN and CDR2 SVGIG (reference sequence).

The chain joins TRBV5-1 to TRBJ2-7; no reliable D call. Trimming took off 3 bases at V and 0 bases at J, with 4 bases between the two ends. This CDR3 comprises 12 residues. Germline loops: CDR1 SGHRS, CDR2 YFSETQ. CDR3 in amino acids: CASSSSSYEQYF. CDR3 coding DNA: TGCGCCAGCAGCTCCTCCTCCTACGAGCAGTACTTC. Filled out from reference TRBV5-1 and TRBJ2-7, the complete variable domain reads KAGVTQTPRYLIKTRGQQVTLSCSPISGHRSVSWYQQTPGQGLQFLFEYFSETQRNKGNFPGRFSGRQFSNSRSEMNVSTLELGDSALYLCASSSSSYEQYFGPGTRLTVT.

This clone was picked up one time. The V call is TRBV20-1, the J call TRBJ1-2; 12 nucleotides match TRBD1. CDR1 and CDR2 (germline): DFQATT, SNEGSKA (reference sequence). This CDR3 region has 17 residues. Trimming took 3 bases from V and 7 from J; bases not matched to a gene: 15. CDR3 protein: CSASAGTGGAGFFGYTF. The DNA of the CDR3 is TGCAGTGCTAGTGCCGGGACAGGGGGCGCGGGTTTCTTTGGCTACACCTTC.

The CDR3 reads CASSLRHVSGGTDTQYF. The CDR3 region has the DNA TGCGCCAGCAGCCTGCGCCACGTTAGCGGGGGTACAGATACGCAGTATTTT. The chain links TRBV5-1 to TRBJ2-3; 9 nucleotides agree with TRBD2. The CDR3 extends over 17 amino acids. J lost 3 bases, V lost 4 bases, and 12 bases had no gene match. Looked up from germline, CDR1 is SGHRS and CDR2 is YFSETQ. Drawing the rest from reference TRBV5-1 and TRBJ2-3, the complete variable domain is KAGVTQTPRYLIKTRGQQVTLSCSPISGHRSVSWYQQTPGQGLQFLFEYFSETQRNKGNFPGRFSGRQFSNSRSEMNVSTLELGDSALYLCASSLRHVSGGTDTQYFGPGTRLTVL.

This clone was detected a few times. The J gene is TRBJ1-3, the V gene TRBV7-8, with a tentative D call TRBD1 (5 bases). In germline, CDR1 is SGHVS, CDR2 FQNEAQ. The CDR3 extends over 18 amino acids. Between the trimmed V and J ends, which lost 5 bases and 1 base, there was a span of 21 bases. The CDR3: CASSPRVIGGSSGNTIYF. The DNA for the CDR3 is TGTGCCAGCAGCCCTAGGGTAATTGGGGGGTCGTCTGGAAACACCATATATTTT.

This clone occurred a few times. DNA for the CDR3: TGCGCCAGCAGACAGGGGGCCACTGAAGCTTTCTTT. This sequence encodes CASRQGATEAFF. The genes are TRBV5-1 and TRBJ1-1; 9 bases match TRBD1. This CDR3 has 12 amino acids. The germline V gene encodes CDR1 SGHRS and CDR2 YFSETQ. V shed 5 bases and J 4 bases; nucleotides not matched to a gene: 0. The full variable domain, completed using reference TRBV5-1 and TRBJ1-1, is KAGVTQTPRYLIKTRGQQVTLSCSPISGHRSVSWYQQTPGQGLQFLFEYFSETQRNKGNFPGRFSGRQFSNSRSEMNVSTLELGDSALYLCASRQGATEAFFGQGTRLTVV.

V gene TRBV7-9 combines with J gene TRBJ1-3; 9 nucleotides agree with TRBD1. With V trimmed by 6 bases and J by 8 bases, 11 bases remained unmatched. This CDR3 has 15 residues. From germline, CDR1 is SEHNR and CDR2 FQNEAQ (reference sequence). The CDR3 reads CASSPTGTGIDTIYF. DNA of the CDR3: TGTGCCAGCAGTCCTACCGGGACAGGGATAGACACCATATATTTT.

This chain links TRBV29-1 with TRBJ2-3, with 10 bases fitting TRBD2. V was pared by 3 bases and J by 3 bases, with 3 bases of the junction left unmatched. This CDR3 is 14 amino acids long. Germline CDR1 reads SQVTM; CDR2 reads ANQGSEA. CDR3 coding DNA: TGCAGCGTTGAGCCTAGCGGGAGTACAGATACGCAGTATTTT. Translated, it gives CSVEPSGSTDTQYF.

The chain has TRBV7-2 and TRBJ1-2; TRBD1 matches 9 bases. Germline trimming cut 6 bases from V and 4 bases from J; bases unmatched to any gene: 3. The CDR3 covers 13 residues. Germline V lookup: CDR1 SGHTA, CDR2 FQGNSA. The CDR3 DNA sequence: TGTGCCAGCAGACTGGGACAGGGCTATGGCTACACCTTC. Residues: CASRLGQGYGYTF.

V usage is TRBV25-1 and J usage is TRBJ1-5; no clear D gene. V lost 2 bases to trimming and J lost 4 bases, with 12 bases between them. Germline V gene lookup returns CDR1 MGHDK and CDR2 SYGVNS. CDR3 length equals 15 residues. The CDR3 nucleotides are TGTGCCAGCAGTGAAAACAAGGGCGGGAATCAGCCCCAGCATTTT. It codes for CASSENKGGNQPQHF.

The V call is TRBV7-3, the J call TRBJ2-2; TRBD2 might be the D (5 bases). Germline values: CDR1 SGHTA, CDR2 FQGTGA. V was trimmed by 1 base and J by 2 bases, leaving 5 bases between them. This CDR3 contains 14 residues. The CDR3 region is CASSLRTNTGELFF. CDR3 coding DNA: TGTGCCAGCAGCTTAAGGACTAACACCGGGGAGCTGTTTTTT.

The chain has TRBV5-1 and TRBJ1-4; possibly TRBD1 for D (5 bases). CDR3 size: 15 residues. From germline, CDR1 is SGHRS and CDR2 YFSETQ. Trimming removed 4 bases at V and 5 bases at J, with 15 bases between. The CDR3 protein is CASSTTGLGNEKLFF. In DNA, the CDR3 is TGCGCCAGCAGCACCACGGGACTTGGGAATGAAAAACTGTTTTTT. Full variable domain (missing parts from reference TRBV5-1 and TRBJ1-4): KAGVTQTPRYLIKTRGQQVTLSCSPISGHRSVSWYQQTPGQGLQFLFEYFSETQRNKGNFPGRFSGRQFSNSRSEMNVSTLELGDSALYLCASSTTGLGNEKLFFGSGTQLSVL.

The rearrangement joins TRBV29-1 to TRBJ1-6; D ambiguous. Germline loops: CDR1 SQVTM, CDR2 ANQGSEA. V lost 5 bases and J 9 bases, leaving 11 bases between the germline ends. This CDR3 region has 12 residues. This CDR3 is CSVWVAGSPLHF. The CDR3 DNA reads as TGCAGCGTTTGGGTGGCGGGTTCACCCCTCCACTTT.

The V call is TRBV5-1, the J call TRBJ2-1; weak D call: TRBD2 (5 bases). CDR3 length: 13 amino acids. Germline V gene sequence: CDR1 SGHRS, CDR2 YFSETQ. Trimming took off 2 bases at V and 10 bases at J, with 13 bases between the two ends. The CDR3, as DNA: TGCGCCAGCAGCTTCCAGGTCGGCGGGGAGCAGTTCTTC. Translation gives CASSFQVGGEQFF.

The chain uses TRBV29-1 and TRBJ1-1; D gene ambiguous. The germline V gene encodes CDR1 SQVTM and CDR2 ANQGSEA. This CDR3 is built from 12 residues. The V end was cut by 4 bases, the J end by 3 bases, with 9 bases between. The CDR3 coding sequence is TGCAGCGTTGGAAGTGGAGACACTGAAGCTTTCTTT. Its translation is CSVGSGDTEAFF.

The CDR3 nucleotides read TGTGCCAGCAGCCCCAACAGGGTTGGCTACACCTTC. Protein sequence: CASSPNRVGYTF. This sequence joins TRBV11-2 and TRBJ1-2; possible D gene TRBD1, 6 bases. CDR3 length equals 12 residues. Trimming shortened V by 5 bases and J by 7 bases, and 11 bases separated the two germline ends. Per the germline V gene, CDR1 is SGHAT and CDR2 is FQNNGV.

This chain connects TRBV30 to TRBJ1-2; D gene ambiguous. CDR3 length: 13 residues. Germline CDR1 is GTSNPN and CDR2 is SVGIG (reference sequence). The V end was cut by 3 bases, the J end by 5 bases, with 13 bases between. The chain's CDR3 is CAWSPREEYGYTF. The CDR3 DNA reads TGTGCCTGGAGCCCGAGGGAAGAGTATGGCTACACCTTC. Drawing the rest from reference TRBV30 and TRBJ1-2, the complete variable domain is SQTIHQWPATLVQPVGSPLSLECTVEGTSNPNLYWYRQAAGRGLQLLFYSVGIGQISSEVPQNLSASRPQDRQFILSSKKLLLSDSGFYLCAWSPREEYGYTFGSGTRLTVV.

This sequence joins TRBV9 and TRBJ1-2, with TRBD1 matching over 7 bases. The CDR3 sequence is 12 residues long. V lost 4 bases and J lost 7; bases outside the gene matches: 4. The germline V gene encodes CDR1 SGDLS and CDR2 YYNGEE. CDR3 bases: TGTGCCAGCAGCCCCCGACAGGGTGGCTACACCTTC. It translates to CASSPRQGGYTF.

The gene calls are TRBV7-9 and TRBJ2-2; 7 bases line up with TRBD1. This CDR3 comprises 13 residues. The germline V gene has CDR1 SEHNR and CDR2 FQNEAQ (reference sequence). With 3 bases clipped from V and 6 bases from J, the junction kept 1 base outside the gene matches. CDR3 loop: CASSLDRSGELFF. The CDR3 DNA follows: TGTGCCAGCAGCTTGGACAGGTCCGGGGAGCTGTTTTTT.

V gene TRBV7-2 combines with J gene TRBJ2-7; D gene unclear. The CDR3 sequence is 15 residues long. Germline CDR1 SGHTA, CDR2 FQGNSA. Trimming left V 5 bases short and J 1 base short, with 15 bases between. The CDR3 nucleotides are TGTGCCAGCAGCCCAGGTCGCAGCAGATCCTACGAGCAGTACTTC. This encodes CASSPGRSRSYEQYF.

This clone was observed a single time. V and J are TRBV27 and TRBJ2-7; 7 bases align to TRBD2. In germline, CDR1 is MNHEY, CDR2 SMNVEV (reference sequence). V gave up 6 bases and J gave up 0 bases; unmatched junction bases: 2. The CDR3 is 13 residues long. The CDR3 loop is CASRASGSYEQYF. Here the CDR3 DNA reads TGTGCCAGCAGGGCTAGCGGCTCCTACGAGCAGTACTTC.